The rows below give T cell receptor beta chains drawn from one sample of a study of graft-versus-host responses after intestinal transplantation. TCRdb keeps only in-frame clones here, not all; method: immunoSEQ multiplex PCR. The sample includes over 90,000 clones, over 75% of them seen just once. These receptors' targets are unknown. The specimen was unstimulated CD8+ T cells sorted from spleen or lymph node cells, collected before intestinal transplant. All receptors come from a human donor who received an intestinal transplant. The CDR3 runs from the conserved cysteine through the conserved F or W. Each record gives: J gene, V gene, clone size, D gene, CDR3 protein, CDR3 DNA. A D gene is named only where the DNA matches it firmly. The size entry is marked missing in some rows and otherwise reads once, few, many or a size class.

J gene: TRBJ1-5
V gene: TRBV4-3
clone size: NA
D gene: NA
CDR3 protein: CASSQDRVGQPQHF
CDR3 DNA: TGCGCCAGCAGCCAAGACAGGGTAGGCCAGCCCCAGCATTTT

J gene: TRBJ2-7
V gene: TRBV5-1
clone size: few
D gene: NA
CDR3 protein: CASSLGTLYEQYF
CDR3 DNA: TGCGCCAGCAGCTTGGGGACATTATACGAGCAGTACTTC

J gene: TRBJ2-7
V gene: TRBV4-3
clone size: NA
D gene: NA
CDR3 protein: CASSQDRGITYEQYF
CDR3 DNA: TGCGCCAGCAGCCAAGATAGGGGCATCACCTACGAGCAGTACTTC

J gene: TRBJ1-5
V gene: TRBV10-3
clone size: NA
D gene: NA
CDR3 protein: CAIKAAGGYQPQHF
CDR3 DNA: TGTGCCATCAAGGCGGCCGGGGGGTATCAGCCCCAGCATTTT

J gene: TRBJ2-2
V gene: TRBV29-1
clone size: NA
D gene: NA
CDR3 protein: CSVGHANTGELFF
CDR3 DNA: TGCAGCGTCGGACACGCGAACACCGGGGAGCTGTTTTTT

J gene: TRBJ1-5
V gene: TRBV5-6
clone size: NA
D gene: NA
CDR3 protein: CASSLAGGNQPQHF
CDR3 DNA: TGTGCCAGCAGCTTGGCAGGGGGCAATCAGCCCCAGCATTTT

J gene: TRBJ2-5
V gene: TRBV12-5
clone size: NA
D gene: TRBD2
CDR3 protein: CASASGGQETQYF
CDR3 DNA: TGTGCTAGTGCCTCGGGGGGCCAAGAGACCCAGTACTTC

J gene: TRBJ2-5
V gene: TRBV5-8
clone size: NA
D gene: NA
CDR3 protein: CASSLVWGVETQYF
CDR3 DNA: TGTGCCAGCAGTTTGGTTTGGGGGGTAGAGACCCAGTACTTC

J gene: TRBJ1-1
V gene: TRBV5-6
clone size: NA
D gene: NA
CDR3 protein: CASGWGEAEAFF
CDR3 DNA: TGTGCCTCGGGGTGGGGTGAGGCTGAAGCTTTCTTT

J gene: TRBJ2-3
V gene: TRBV27
clone size: NA
D gene: TRBD1
CDR3 protein: CATTGQGTDTQYF
CDR3 DNA: TGTGCCACCACGGGACAGGGCACAGATACGCAGTATTTT

J gene: TRBJ2-5
V gene: TRBV6-5
clone size: NA
D gene: TRBD1
CDR3 protein: CASSYDKTGLGETQYF
CDR3 DNA: TGTGCCAGCAGTTACGATAAGACAGGGTTAGGGGAGACCCAGTACTTC